This record looks at one T cell receptor (beta chain) sequence and its context. The sample contains more than one DNA sequence encoding this CDR3. In the original workflow: Filtering differed, since immunoSEQ gave only junction sequences and no quality scores. Profiled with immunoSEQ multiplex PCR; TCRdb holds only in-frame clones, not every one. That table supplies the V and J calls and clone size; D and trimming were determined from the DNA. The table shows some 900,000 clones, with over 75% occurring only once. These data belong to a study of shared clonotypes between healthy human individuals. Looking at the study overall: CD4 naive cells filled three plates per donor, CD4 memory three, CD8 naive two and CD8 memory one.

CDR1 and CDR2 (germline): LNHNV, YYDKDF (reference sequence). The CDR3 totals 12 residues. Trimming shortened V by 0 bases and J by 8 bases, and 7 bases separated the two germline ends. The chain carries TRBV15 and TRBJ1-2; D unclear. The sequencing input was memory CD4+ T cells sorted from blood. Described subset: CD45RA-negative fraction. This receptor was identified in a man younger than 35 in good health. CDR3 DNA sequence: TGTGCCACCAGCAGAGACAGACGGGGCTACACCTTC. This codes for CATSRDRRGYTF.